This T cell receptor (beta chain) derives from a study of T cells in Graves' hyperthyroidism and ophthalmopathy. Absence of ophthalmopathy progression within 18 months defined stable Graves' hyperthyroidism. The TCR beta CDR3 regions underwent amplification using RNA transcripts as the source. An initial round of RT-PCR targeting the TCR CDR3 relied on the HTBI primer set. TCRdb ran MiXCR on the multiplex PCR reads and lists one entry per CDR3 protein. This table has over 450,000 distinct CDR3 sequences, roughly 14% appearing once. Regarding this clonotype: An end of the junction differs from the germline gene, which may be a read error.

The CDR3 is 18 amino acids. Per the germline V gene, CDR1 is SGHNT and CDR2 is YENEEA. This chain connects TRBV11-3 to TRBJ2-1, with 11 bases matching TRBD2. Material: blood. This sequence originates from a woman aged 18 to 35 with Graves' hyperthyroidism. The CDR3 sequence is CVSRAGTSGPYRDNEQFF. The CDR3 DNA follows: TGTGTCAGCAGGGCCGGGACTAGCGGTCCCTATCGGGACAATGAGCAGTTCTTC.